The present T cell receptor beta chain was sequenced within a study of T cell repertoires in aging, cancer and after chemotherapy. In the study overall: Donors were grouped into six age bands spanning 30 or younger through 70 or older. Repeat sampling of healthy donors over several months to years showed clear clonal overlap.

A mixed TRB-A/B primer pool amplified rearranged TRB by multiplex touch-down PCR. TCRdb re-called the multiplex PCR reads through MiXCR, storing one row per CDR3 protein. The sample contains about 7,400 distinct CDR3 sequences, 35% to 45% of which appear only once. Amplification of TCR beta used genomic DNA extracted from peripheral blood. As concerns this clonotype: Antigen unknown.

Study-wide results and caveats: Median generation probability rose over the chemotherapy interval in each cancer cohort, suggesting rebound thymic output. Untreated cancer patients had significantly lower blood TCR diversity than age-matched healthy donors.

The specimen was blood. The receptor was isolated from a human donor in good health.

This CDR3 is CASSPRQKDIYGYTF. DNA of the CDR3: TGTGCCAGCAGTCCCAGACAGAAGGATATCTATGGCTACACCTTC. This chain uses TRBV28 with TRBJ1-2, with TRBD1 as a possible D gene (5 bases). The CDR3 runs 15 residues. The germline gives CDR1 MDHEN, CDR2 SYDVKM. With 5 bases removed from V and 4 bases from J, the gap between germline ends came to 17 bases.